This TCR beta chain was captured in a study of beta chain features in type 1 diabetes. Expressed TCRB transcripts were sequenced because the entire RNA isolate underwent reverse transcription. Assay used: immunoSEQ multiplex PCR; TCRdb lists only in-frame clones, some missing. The data contain about 330,000 clones, 9.5% to 11% of them singletons. This sequence originates from a woman in her twenties or thirties in good health. The sample was naive CD4+ T cells from blood.

CDR3 DNA: TGCAGCTTGAGGTCGGAATCCTACAATGAGCAGTTCTTC. Translating it yields CSLRSESYNEQFF. The chain carries TRBV29-1 and TRBJ2-1; D not certain. Between the trimmed V and J ends, which lost 8 bases and 1 base, there was a span of 12 bases. CDR1 and CDR2 from the germline V gene are SQVTM and ANQGSEA. There are 13 residues in the CDR3.